The 10 T cell receptor beta chains presented below share a single source sample, sequenced in a study of T cells in Graves' hyperthyroidism and ophthalmopathy. Template material for amplifying TCR beta CDR3 regions consisted of RNA transcripts. When the TCR CDR3 underwent first-round RT-PCR, the HTBI primer set was used. TCRdb re-derived calls from the multiplex PCR reads in MiXCR, one entry per CDR3 protein. The sample gives nearly 750,000 distinct CDR3 sequences, under 45% of which show up once; about a third is in the top ten. Source material: blood. These receptors came from a woman in her forties with Graves' hyperthyroidism.

The chain carries TRBV10-3 and TRBJ2-6; 10 nucleotides align to TRBD2. Germline V gene data show CDR1 as ENHRY and CDR2 as SYGVKD. Trimming took 7 bases from V and 4 from J; bases not matched to a gene: 4. The CDR3 runs to 15 residues. CDR3 protein: CAIKMTSGGANVLTF. The CDR3 region has the DNA TGTGCCATCAAAATGACTAGCGGGGGGGCCAACGTCCTGACTTTC.

This chain links TRBV5-8 with TRBJ2-2; D perhaps matches TRBD1 (7 bases). Trimming removed 0 bases at V and 3 bases at J, with 15 bases between. There are 17 residues in the CDR3. Germline-derived CDR1 and CDR2 are SGHTS and YDEGEE. The CDR3 DNA reads as TGTGCCAGCAGCTTGGCCCTCAGGGGGGCGGACACCGGGGAGCTGTTTTTT. As protein: CASSLALRGADTGELFF.

Only a few counts were recorded for this clonotype. The gene calls are TRBV20-1 and TRBJ1-5, with TRBD1 as a possible D gene (5 bases). V was clipped by 6 bases and J by 5 bases, with 23 bases between them. This CDR3 has 16 residues. Looked up from germline, CDR1 is DFQATT and CDR2 is SNEGSKA (reference sequence). The CDR3 loop reads CSAMLGGGGKDQPQHF. CDR3 sequence (DNA): TGCAGTGCGATGCTCGGGGGGGGTGGAAAAGATCAGCCCCAGCATTTT.

V is TRBV2 and J is TRBJ2-7; 7 bases line up with TRBD2. The V gene end was trimmed by 6 bases and the J gene end by 2 bases; junction bases not matched to a gene: 13. This CDR3 is 16 amino acids long. CDR1 is SNHLY, CDR2 FYNNEI, per germline. In nucleotides, the CDR3 is TGTGCCAGCAGCTTAGGCCCCCCGGGAGGTACCTACGAGCAGTACTTC. Residues: CASSLGPPGGTYEQYF.

In its sample, this clonotype was seen many times. The germline gene is not matched at one end of the junction; a read error may be the cause. The CDR3 reads CSAAGAGNEQYF. CDR3 sequence (DNA): TGTAGCGCCGCGGGAGCGGGGAACGAGCAGTACTTC. This sequence joins TRBV29-1 and TRBJ2-7; 7 nucleotides agree with TRBD2. The CDR3 runs to 12 residues. Germline V CDR1 and CDR2: SQVTM, ANQGSEA.

Many counts were recorded for this clonotype. The CDR3: CASSQRGVNTEAFF. CDR3 nucleotides: TGTGCCAGCAGTCAACGAGGAGTGAACACTGAAGCTTTCTTT. The V and J genes are TRBV2 and TRBJ1-1; the D is unclear. This CDR3 region has 14 residues. Trimming removed 5 bases at V and 0 bases at J, with 10 bases between. The germline CDR1 and CDR2 sequences are SNHLY and FYNNEI.

In the case of this clonotype: The conserved closing phenylalanine or tryptophan is absent in this CDR3, likely reflecting a read error. The chain carries TRBV6-5 and TRBJ1-1; the D gene is possibly TRBD1 (6 bases). Germline-derived CDR1 and CDR2 are MNHEY and SVGAGI. Trimming left V 3 bases short and J 9 bases short, with 14 bases between. This CDR3 contains 13 residues. The CDR3 nucleotides read TGTGCCAGCAGTTATAACAGGGTTTTGAAAGCTTTCCTT. Amino acids: CASSYNRVLKAFL.

In this sample, this clonotype turned up many times. The chain recombines TRBV10-3 with TRBJ1-5; D may be TRBD1 (6 bases). This CDR3 comprises 13 residues. Germline assignment: CDR1 ENHRY and CDR2 SYGVKD. Deletions cut 8 bases from V and 4 bases from J, with 12 bases between. CDR3 DNA: TGTGCCATCGGGGGGGGGCTAAATCAGCCCCAGCATTTT. Translated: CAIGGGLNQPQHF.

This clonotype was detected only a few times. This chain connects TRBV20-1 to TRBJ1-5; D may be TRBD1 (5 bases). The CDR3 is made up of 17 amino acids. Germline loops: CDR1 DFQATT, CDR2 SNEGSKA (reference sequence). V was clipped by 3 bases and J by 6 bases, with 24 bases between them. CDR3 in amino acids: CSASWGSWEGKVQPQHF. The CDR3 DNA reads as TGCAGTGCTAGTTGGGGAAGTTGGGAGGGGAAGGTTCAGCCCCAGCATTTT.

This clonotype was counted a few times. The chain uses TRBV2 and TRBJ1-5, with D tentatively TRBD1 (6 bases). Trimming cost V 7 bases and J 6 bases, with 13 bases left between them. CDR3 length: 13 amino acids. Germline V lookup: CDR1 SNHLY, CDR2 FYNNEI. CDR3 amino acids: CASKQGGGQPQHF. CDR3 in DNA: TGTGCCAGCAAACAGGGAGGTGGTCAGCCCCAGCATTTT.